These T cell receptor beta chains were read from a single sample in a study of T cells after yellow fever vaccination. TCRdb ran MiXCR on the 5' RACE reads and lists one entry per CDR3 protein. The sample yields about 400,000 distinct CDR3 sequences, approximately 5.7% seen once. The material sequenced was PBMCs, taken 5 days after the yellow fever booster vaccination. The origin of the receptors is a man younger than 40 who received the YFV17D yellow fever vaccine. CDR3s include the opening cysteine and the closing phenylalanine or tryptophan. A D gene is named only where the DNA matches it firmly. Only some rows state a clone size, as once, few, many or a class for expanded clones.

>TRBJ2-7|TRBV12-3/TRBV12-4|many|.
TGTGCCAGCAGGCCCGAGACAGGCTCCTACGAGCAGTACTTC
CASRPETGSYEQYF
>TRBJ2-1|TRBV6-1|.|TRBD1
TGTGCCAGCAGCCGGGACAGGGGTGCCAACAATGAGCAGTTCTTC
CASSRDRGANNEQFF
>TRBJ2-1|TRBV10-3|.|.
TGTGCCATCAGGTTGAGGGAGGCTGGGGATGAGCAGTTCTTC
CAIRLREAGDEQFF
>TRBJ2-1|TRBV20-1|.|TRBD2
TGCAGTGCTAGAGGGACCCCGACTAGCGATTGGGGCCAGTTCTTC
CSARGTPTSDWGQFF
>TRBJ2-3|TRBV7-8|many|.
TGTGCCAGCAGCTTAAAATGGGATACGCAGTATTTT
CASSLKWDTQYF
>TRBJ2-5|TRBV27|few|.
TGTGCCAGCAGTTTGTTGGGCCCACAAGAGACCCAGTACTTC
CASSLLGPQETQYF
>TRBJ2-1|TRBV18|.|TRBD2
TGTGCCAGCTCACCACCTAGCGGGATGTACAATGAGCAGTTCTTC
CASSPPSGMYNEQFF
>TRBJ2-7|TRBV4-2|few|TRBD2
TGTGCCAGCAGCCAAGGGACTAGTTTGTCGTACGAGCAGTACTTC
CASSQGTSLSYEQYF
>TRBJ2-5|TRBV29-1|few|.
TGCAGCGTTGAAGAGAACGGGGCGGTTTACTTC
CSVEENGAVYF
>TRBJ2-1|TRBV3-1|.|.
TGTGCCAGCAGCCAAGTCCCTCTCTGGGAGTCCTACAATGAGCAGTTCTTC
CASSQVPLWESYNEQFF
>TRBJ2-3|TRBV12-3/TRBV12-4|many|.
TGTGCCAGCGAGTCCCAACAGGTGGGAGTAGCAGATACGCAGTATTTT
CASESQQVGVADTQYF
>TRBJ2-7|TRBV5-1|many|TRBD2
TGCGCCAGCAGCTTGGAAGTAGCGGGAGCAGGGTACGAGCAGTACTTC
CASSLEVAGAGYEQYF
>TRBJ2-6|TRBV29-1|many|TRBD1
TGCAGTGTTGGACAGGGAAGCTCTGGGGCCAACGTCCTGACTTTC
CSVGQGSSGANVLTF
>TRBJ1-2|TRBV12-3/TRBV12-4|.|.
TGTGCCAGCAGTTTCGGGGGGGACTATGGCTACACCTTC
CASSFGGDYGYTF
>TRBJ1-2|TRBV7-8|many|TRBD1
TGTGCCAGCAGCCGCCGGGACAGGGGGCGCGGGGACTATGGCTACACCTTC
CASSRRDRGRGDYGYTF
>TRBJ1-2|TRBV7-6|few|.
TGTGCCAGCAGCCAGGGAGGCTATGACTATGGCTACACCTTC
CASSQGGYDYGYTF
>TRBJ1-1|TRBV5-1|many|TRBD1
TGCGCCAGCAGCTTGGACAGGGGGAAAACTGAAGCTTTCTTT
CASSLDRGKTEAFF
>TRBJ2-2|TRBV24-1|many|.
TGTGCCACCAGTGCCCGGGACCAGCTCACCGGGGAGCTGTTTTTT
CATSARDQLTGELFF
>TRBJ2-7|TRBV12-3/TRBV12-4|many|TRBD1
TGTGCCTCCGCAGGACAGGCCAACGAGCAGTACTTC
CASAGQANEQYF
>TRBJ2-7|TRBV20-1|.|TRBD2
TGCAGTGCCCGCACTAGCGGGAGGTCCTACGAGCAGTACTTC
CSARTSGRSYEQYF
>TRBJ2-3|TRBV20-1|many|TRBD2
TGCAGTGCTGGACTAGGCGAGTTTCCAGATACGCAGTATTTT
CSAGLGEFPDTQYF
>TRBJ2-3|TRBV15|.|TRBD2
TGTGCCACCAGCAGAGTAGTCTTCGGGAGGACTAGCACAGATACGCAGTATTTT
CATSRVVFGRTSTDTQYF
>TRBJ1-1|TRBV12-3/TRBV12-4|.|.
TGTGCCAGCGGTTCGCGTATCTCATATCAGGACACTGAAGCTTTCTTT
CASGSRISYQDTEAFF
>TRBJ2-1|TRBV7-2|few|TRBD2
TGTGCCAGCAGCCAAACCCGGACTAGCGGGTCCTCCGAGCAGTTCTTC
CASSQTRTSGSSEQFF
>TRBJ2-1|TRBV7-2|few|.
TGTGCCAGCATCGTCCTAACTAGACCAATGGGCGGTGAGCAGTTCTTC
CASIVLTRPMGGEQFF
>TRBJ2-3|TRBV7-2|.|.
TGTGCCAGCAGCCCAGGGACTTGGGATACGCAGTATTTT
CASSPGTWDTQYF
>TRBJ2-5|TRBV11-2|.|.
TGTGCCAGCAGCCTCATGCTGCTAGCGCGCGACGGAGAGGGGGCGACCCAGTACTTC
CASSLMLLARDGEGATQYF
>TRBJ1-6|TRBV7-2|few|.
TGTGCCAGCGCCCCAGAGTTCTCCTATAATTCACCCCTCCACTTT
CASAPEFSYNSPLHF